The next 8 T cell receptor beta chains were all read from a single sample in a study of blood T cell repertoires in COVID-19. Produced via immunoSEQ multiplex PCR; TCRdb's table is partial and in-frame only. The table lists 72,000 or so clones, 82% of them singletons, with about 16% in the top ten. The specimen was peripheral blood. These TCRs come from a man older than 75 with active COVID-19.

This clone was picked up one time. The genes are TRBV6-5 and TRBJ2-3; 7 bases fit TRBD2. V lost 7 bases and J lost 1; bases outside the gene matches: 5. CDR3 length: 14 amino acids. Germline V lookup: CDR1 MNHEY, CDR2 SVGAGI. The CDR3 nucleotides read TGTGCCAGCAAGTCTAGCGGACGCACAGATACGCAGTATTTT. Residues: CASKSSGRTDTQYF.

The chain has TRBV9 and TRBJ2-7; 7 positions match TRBD1. J gave up 6 bases and V 0 bases, and 9 bases lay outside the gene matches. CDR1 and CDR2 (germline): SGDLS, YYNGEE. CDR3 length equals 15 residues. The CDR3 region is CASSVGKGARIEQYF. The CDR3 DNA follows: TGTGCCAGCAGCGTAGGAAAGGGGGCGAGAATCGAGCAGTACTTC.

This chain uses TRBV27 with TRBJ2-7; D is unresolved. The CDR3 spans 13 residues. The V gene's germline CDR1 is MNHEY and CDR2 SMNVEV (reference sequence). Deletions cut 6 bases from V and 4 bases from J, with 13 bases between. CDR3 amino acids: CASSRKDGYEQYF. The CDR3 DNA reads TGTGCCAGCAGCCGAAAAGACGGGTACGAGCAGTACTTC.

The chain joins TRBV7-6 to TRBJ1-2, with 8 positions matching TRBD1. In germline, CDR1 is SGHVS, CDR2 FNYEAQ. The CDR3 totals 16 residues. The ends lost 5 bases at V and 4 bases at J; junction bases unmatched: 12. CDR3 in DNA: TGTGCCAGCAGCCCGGACGTACCGGACAGGGCCTATGGCTACACCTTC. Protein sequence: CASSPDVPDRAYGYTF.

The chain has TRBV30 and TRBJ2-2, with D tentatively TRBD2 (5 bases). The CDR3 length is 13 residues. The germline V gene encodes CDR1 GTSNPN and CDR2 SVGIG (reference sequence). The V and J ends lost 1 base and 6 bases respectively, with 9 bases between them. The CDR3 region has the DNA TGTGCCTGGAGTGGGCGGGCGTCCGGGGAGCTGTTTTTT. This encodes CAWSGRASGELFF.

The chain is built from TRBV11-1 and TRBJ2-1; TRBD2 might be the D (5 bases). The germline V gene has CDR1 SGHAT and CDR2 FQDESV (reference sequence). Between the trimmed V and J ends, which lost 3 bases and 0 bases, there was a span of 12 bases. The length of the CDR3 is 16 residues. CDR3 residues: CASSFARARSYNEQFF. The CDR3 bases are TGTGCCAGCAGCTTTGCGCGGGCTCGCTCCTACAATGAGCAGTTCTTC.

The chain links TRBV14 to TRBJ2-5; D gene uncertain. The CDR3 is made up of 14 amino acids. Trimming removed 0 bases from V and 5 bases from J, with 10 bases in between. Germline CDR1 is SGHDN and CDR2 is FVKESK. CDR3 amino acids: CASSQDRSFETQYF. DNA for the CDR3: TGTGCCAGCAGCCAAGATCGGAGTTTCGAGACCCAGTACTTC.

The rearrangement uses TRBV6-5 and TRBJ1-2; no reliable D call. CDR3 length equals 14 residues. In germline, CDR1 is MNHEY, CDR2 SVGAGI. The germline V and J ends were trimmed by 0 bases and 3 bases, with 8 bases remaining between them. The CDR3 is CASSYSGRDYGYTF. In DNA form, the CDR3 reads TGTGCCAGCAGTTACTCGGGCAGAGACTATGGCTACACCTTC.